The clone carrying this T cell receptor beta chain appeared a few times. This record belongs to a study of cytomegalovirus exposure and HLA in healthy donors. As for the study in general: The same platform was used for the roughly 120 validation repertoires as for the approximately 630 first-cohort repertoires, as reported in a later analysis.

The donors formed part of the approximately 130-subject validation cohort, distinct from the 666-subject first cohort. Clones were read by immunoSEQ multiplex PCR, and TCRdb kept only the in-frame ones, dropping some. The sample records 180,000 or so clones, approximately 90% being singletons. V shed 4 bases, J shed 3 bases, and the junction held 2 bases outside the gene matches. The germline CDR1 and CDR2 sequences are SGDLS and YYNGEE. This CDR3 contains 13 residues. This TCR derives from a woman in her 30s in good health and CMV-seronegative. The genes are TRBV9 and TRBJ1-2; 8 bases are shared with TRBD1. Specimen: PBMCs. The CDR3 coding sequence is TGTGCCAGCAGCCAACAGGGGGACTATGGCTACACCTTC. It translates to CASSQQGDYGYTF. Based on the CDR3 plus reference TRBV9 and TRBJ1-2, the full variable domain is DSGVTQTPKHLITATGQRVTLRCSPRSGDLSVYWYQQSLDQGLQFLIQYYNGEERAKGNILERFSAQQFPDLHSELNLSSLELGDSALYFCASSQQGDYGYTFGSGTRLTVV.